This is a list of T cell receptor beta chains from one sample in a study of T cell responses to AZD1222 COVID-19 vaccine. Repertoires were generated with immunoSEQ multiplex PCR, while TCRdb's copy carries only in-frame clones and drops some. Of 160,000 or so clones detected, 90% to 95% appear once; the ten largest clones hold around 1.5%. Sequenced material: peripheral blood, taken 28 days after the second AZD1222 dose. The receptors derive from an adult who received the AZD1222 COVID-19 vaccine. CDR3s leave out the opening cysteine and the closing phenylalanine or tryptophan. The size field is filled for only some rows; it gives once, few, many or a size class.

V,J,size,CDR3
TRBV21-1,TRBJ1-5,-,ASSKGIAGGLPKGRRGGNQPQH
TRBV28,TRBJ1-5,-,ASRKRQGYYPQH
TRBV5-6,TRBJ2-7,-,ASSPGQGNIYEQY
TRBV5-1,TRBJ1-2,-,ASSFTADYGYT
TRBV15,TRBJ1-3,-,ATSRDLEGPGNTIY
TRBV30,TRBJ2-3,-,AWLTLDSPNTQY
TRBV19,TRBJ2-1,few,ASSTRNYNEQF
TRBV5-5,TRBJ2-1,-,ASSFGDGTYNEQF
TRBV9,TRBJ2-7,-,ASSVTGSSYEQY
TRBV1,TRBJ1-2,-,TSSQDSPRYT
TRBV7-8,TRBJ2-7,-,ASSLGGARTHEQY
TRBV19,TRBJ2-3,-,ASSSTTDTQY
TRBV4-2,TRBJ2-1,-,ASSQEGASGSNEQF
TRBV7-9,TRBJ2-3,medium-sized,ASSLFPRLAGATDTQY
TRBV15,TRBJ1-4,-,ATSRDISSEKLF
TRBV5-6,TRBJ2-3,-,ASSKAPGLAGGTDTQY
TRBV7-9,TRBJ1-2,-,ASSFGTPGYT
TRBV19,TRBJ1-1,-,ASRGQGVTEAF
TRBV9,TRBJ2-1,-,ASSPSLGEDYNEQF
TRBV11-3,TRBJ2-5,-,ASSLVREETQY
TRBV9,TRBJ1-1,-,ASSVEGGRVGTEAF
TRBV6-5,TRBJ2-4,-,ASSYSLAVAKNIQY
TRBV5-6,TRBJ2-7,-,ASSPGYGYEQY
TRBV7-6,TRBJ1-1,-,ASSLGTGGVTEAF
TRBV13,TRBJ2-5,-,ASSGGPQLRETQY
TRBV6-1,TRBJ1-3,-,ASSKAGTGERNTIY
TRBV5-1,TRBJ2-1,-,ASSWGEEQF
TRBV19,TRBJ1-2,-,ASTLRDPYGYT
TRBV24-1,TRBJ2-2,-,ATSDPGVEYTGELF
TRBV7-6,TRBJ2-2,-,ASSLVSPRGRTGELF
TRBV6-6,TRBJ2-2,-,ASSYSIANTGELF
TRBV7-2,TRBJ2-7,-,ASSPYGGEKY
TRBV4-2,TRBJ1-5,once,ASSLADGNNQPQH